This T cell receptor beta chain was captured in a study of CD8 T cells in Susac syndrome. The RNA, about 0.45 to 1 ug, was put through reverse transcription using random hexamers. The amplification used immunoSEQ multiplex PCR on TCR beta CDR3; it spanned 54 Vbeta and 13 Jbeta. MiXCR, run by TCRdb on the immunoSEQ multiplex PCR reads, gives a single entry per CDR3 protein. The table has roughly 300,000 distinct CDR3 sequences, around 83% seen once. Isolation of CD8+ and CD4+ T cells was performed negatively, whereas enrichment of TEMRA cells was done by FACS. There are 15 residues in the CDR3. Trimming pared 4 bases from V and 5 bases from J, leaving 15 bases between. Germline CDR1 and CDR2: PRHDT and FYEKMQ (reference sequence).

The TCR was taken from a human donor with multiple sclerosis. The sample taken for sequencing was CD8+ T cells from PBMCs. The chain is built from TRBV13 and TRBJ2-1, with D possibly called TRBD1 or TRBD2 (5 bases each). The CDR3 nucleotides read TGTGCCAGCAGCTCACCGGGACGCCGGAACAATGAGCAGTTCTTC. It specifies CASSSPGRRNNEQFF.